The sequence of this T cell receptor beta chain was determined in a study of cytomegalovirus exposure and HLA in healthy donors. On this clone: Its antigen is currently unknown.

Findings and limits, study-wide: Previously analyzed data showed that most TCR beta V segments were productive at a frequency of about 87% or about 30%. Analysis performed later found 16,951 TCR beta sequences associated with HLA alleles at 0.05 false discovery rate.

The PCR employed 60 Vbeta primers together with 13 Jbeta primers. Profiling relied on immunoSEQ multiplex PCR, and the TCRdb table lists in-frame clones only, not all of them. Among 250,000 to 350,000 clones listed, about nine tenths were seen once. The clonotype originates from a middle-aged man in good health and CMV-seropositive. The sequenced sample consisted of PBMCs.

The CDR3 reads CATRSSVGELFF. The CDR3 region has the DNA TGTGCCACCCGGTCGTCTGTAGGGGAGCTGTTTTTT. The chain has TRBV10-3 and TRBJ2-2; D gene unclear. Looked up from germline, CDR1 is ENHRY and CDR2 is SYGVKD. The CDR3 extends over 12 amino acids. V lost 10 bases, J lost 8 bases, and 14 bases lay in between.